Below are 24 T cell receptor beta chains sequenced from a single sample in a study of blood T cell repertoires in COVID-19. Sequencing was performed with immunoSEQ multiplex PCR; in TCRdb, only in-frame clones are kept and a portion is missing. In the table there are about 320,000 clones, approximately 84% of which are singletons. Sequenced: PBMCs or T cells enriched from blood (not recorded which). Source of these receptors: a young woman who had recovered from COVID-19.

The chain combines TRBV27 with TRBJ2-3, with TRBD1 matching 8 bases. Germline assignment: CDR1 MNHEY and CDR2 SMNVEV (reference sequence). The CDR3 loop spans 12 amino acids. V lost 7 bases, J lost 11 bases, and 8 bases stayed unmatched. The CDR3 bases are TGTGCCAGCACCACAGGGGGAGGAGAGCAGTATTTT. The encoded protein is CASTTGGGEQYF.

The CDR3 sequence: CASSILGRESEAFF. The CDR3 bases are TGTGCCAGTAGTATCCTCGGGAGGGAGTCTGAAGCTTTCTTT. The rearrangement joins TRBV19 to TRBJ1-1; D call uncertain. Trimming removed 3 bases from V and 6 bases from J, with 14 bases in between. Germline V gene data show CDR1 as LNHDA and CDR2 as SQIVND (reference sequence). The CDR3 consists of 14 residues.

The rearrangement joins TRBV30 to TRBJ1-2; 10 nucleotides line up with TRBD1. The germline gives CDR1 GTSNPN, CDR2 SVGIG (reference sequence). This CDR3 is built from 15 residues. V trimming: 0 bases; J trimming: 4 bases; junction bases outside the gene matches: 5. CDR3 region: CAWSVLTGGFYGYTF. CDR3 nucleotide sequence: TGTGCCTGGAGTGTATTGACAGGGGGCTTCTATGGCTACACCTTC. Combining the CDR3 with reference TRBV30 and TRBJ1-2 gives the whole variable domain SQTIHQWPATLVQPVGSPLSLECTVEGTSNPNLYWYRQAAGRGLQLLFYSVGIGQISSEVPQNLSASRPQDRQFILSSKKLLLSDSGFYLCAWSVLTGGFYGYTFGSGTRLTVV.

This chain links TRBV4-2 with TRBJ2-1, with TRBD2 matching 8 bases. With V trimmed by 2 bases and J by 9 bases, 6 bases remained unmatched. Looked up from germline, CDR1 is LGHNA and CDR2 is YNFKEQ. The CDR3 contains 14 residues. In nucleotides, the CDR3 is TGTGCCAGCAGCCAAAACGGGGGGGCCGGTGAGCAGTTCTTC. Its translation: CASSQNGGAGEQFF.

This clone was seen only once. The chain uses TRBV28 and TRBJ2-5, with D tentatively TRBD2 (6 bases). CDR3 length: 13 amino acids. Between the trimmed V and J ends, which lost 2 bases and 5 bases, there was a span of 9 bases. Germline V gives CDR1 MDHEN, CDR2 SYDVKM. This CDR3 is CASSLGGRETQYF. CDR3 DNA sequence: TGTGCCAGCAGTTTAGGGGGGAGGGAGACCCAGTACTTC.

The chain combines TRBV14 with TRBJ2-1; 7 nucleotides line up with TRBD2. CDR1 is SGHDN, CDR2 FVKESK, per germline. The CDR3 covers 16 residues. Germline trimming cut 0 bases from V and 7 bases from J; bases unmatched to any gene: 9. CDR3 coding DNA: TGTGCCAGCAGCCAAGATTGGGGCGGGAGAGGGAATGAGCAGTTCTTC. It codes for CASSQDWGGRGNEQFF.

The chain has TRBV5-8 and TRBJ1-2; D uncertain. This CDR3 contains 10 residues. Trimming shortened V by 0 bases and J by 9 bases, and 3 bases separated the two germline ends. Germline V gene sequence: CDR1 SGHTS, CDR2 YDEGEE. The DNA for the CDR3 is TGTGCCAGCAGCTTGGTTAGCTACACCTTC. As protein: CASSLVSYTF.

CDR3 loop: CASSSDRASGNTIYF. DNA of the CDR3: TGTGCCAGCAGTTCTGACAGGGCCTCTGGAAACACCATATATTTT. J is TRBJ1-3 and V is TRBV6-5, with TRBD1 matching 7 bases. The CDR3 runs 15 residues. The germline gives CDR1 MNHEY, CDR2 SVGAGI. With V trimmed by 4 bases and J by 0 bases, 3 bases remained unmatched.

By share of the sample, this clone is large. Additional DNA sequences in this sample encode the identical CDR3. The chain employs TRBV7-6 and TRBJ1-1, with D unclear. V lost 1 base, J lost 0 bases, and 6 bases lay in between. The CDR3 runs to 14 residues. CDR1 and CDR2 from the germline V gene are SGHVS and FNYEAQ. The CDR3 DNA is TGTGCCAGCAGCTTAGAAGCGGTGAACACTGAAGCTTTCTTT. This gives the protein CASSLEAVNTEAFF.

The table lists this clone with a few counts. This chain joins TRBV7-9 and TRBJ1-1; D not certain. The CDR3 is made up of 13 amino acids. The germline V gene encodes CDR1 SEHNR and CDR2 FQNEAQ (reference sequence). Trimming removed 6 bases from V and 1 base from J, with 9 bases in between. Here the CDR3 reads CASSPEWNTEAFF. The DNA of the CDR3 is TGTGCCAGCAGTCCAGAATGGAACACTGAAGCTTTCTTT. Full variable domain (remainder filled in from reference TRBV7-9 and TRBJ1-1): DTGVSQNPRHKITKRGQNVTFRCDPISEHNRLYWYRQTLGQGPEFLTYFQNEAQLEKSRLLSDRFSAERPKGSFSTLEIQRTEQGDSAMYLCASSPEWNTEAFFGQGTRLTVV.

CDR3 DNA: TGTGCCAGCAGTGGTGCGGCTAATGAAAAACTGTTTTTT. Amino acid sequence: CASSGAANEKLFF. The gene calls are TRBV2 and TRBJ1-4; D remains ambiguous. The CDR3 sequence is 13 residues long. V lost 4 bases, J lost 3 bases, and 6 bases lay in between. Germline V gene lookup returns CDR1 SNHLY and CDR2 FYNNEI. Based on the CDR3 plus reference TRBV2 and TRBJ1-4, the full variable domain is EPEVTQTPSHQVTQMGQEVILRCVPISNHLYFYWYRQILGQKVEFLVSFYNNEISEKSEIFDDQFSVERPDGSNFTLKIRSTKLEDSAMYFCASSGAANEKLFFGSGTQLSVL.

The J gene is TRBJ1-1, the V gene TRBV13; TRBD1 matches 9 bases. Trimming took 4 bases from V and 5 from J; bases not matched to a gene: 5. This CDR3 region has 14 residues. Per the germline V gene, CDR1 is PRHDT and CDR2 is FYEKMQ (reference sequence). The CDR3, as DNA: TGTGCCAGCAGCTCCCTGGACAGGGGTACTGAAGCTTTCTTT. It is translated as CASSSLDRGTEAFF.

This clone has just one count. This chain uses TRBV3-1 (or the pseudogene TRBV3-2) with TRBJ2-3; 12 nucleotides match TRBD2. This CDR3 spans 16 amino acids. V lost 5 bases, J lost 3 bases, and 6 bases stayed unmatched. Germline-derived CDR1 and CDR2 are LGHDT and YNNKEL (reference sequence). Here the CDR3 reads CASSSTSGGWTDTQYF. CDR3 sequence (DNA): TGTGCCAGCAGCTCGACTAGCGGGGGCTGGACAGATACGCAGTATTTT.

The genes are TRBV29-1 and TRBJ2-7, with TRBD1 matching over 8 bases. Germline V gene data show CDR1 as SQVTM and CDR2 as ANQGSEA. The junction had 16 bases not matched to a gene; V was cut back by 7 bases and J by 5 bases. This CDR3 has 15 residues. The CDR3 nucleotides read TGCAGCGCCCGAATACCGACAGGGGCGCGACACGAGCAGTACTTC. Amino acid sequence: CSARIPTGARHEQYF.

The chain couples TRBV6-5 to TRBJ2-7; D unclear. The CDR3 covers 13 residues. CDR1 is MNHEY, CDR2 SVGAGI, per germline. V lost 3 bases to trimming and J lost 0 bases, with 6 bases between them. CDR3 protein: CASSYKSSYEQYF. The CDR3 DNA is TGTGCCAGCAGTTATAAGAGCTCCTACGAGCAGTACTTC.

This CDR3 is CSAYWGEYTF. The CDR3 DNA sequence: TGCAGTGCGTACTGGGGCGAGTACACCTTC. This chain links TRBV20-1 with TRBJ1-2, with D tentatively TRBD1 (5 bases). This CDR3 spans 10 amino acids. Germline CDR1 and CDR2: DFQATT and SNEGSKA (reference sequence). V shed 6 bases and J shed 11 bases, with 13 bases lying between them.

CDR3 sequence (DNA): TGTGCCAGCAGCACCATACCTGAACGCGGAGGCTACACCTTC. Translated: CASSTIPERGGYTF. The chain links TRBV6-5 to TRBJ1-2, with unresolved D. Between the trimmed V and J ends, which lost 6 bases and 8 bases, there was a span of 19 bases. The CDR3 is 14 amino acids. Germline V gene sequence: CDR1 MNHEY, CDR2 SVGAGI.

The chain couples TRBV4-1 to TRBJ2-7; 11 bases match TRBD2. Per the germline V gene, CDR1 is MGHRA and CDR2 is YSYEKL. This CDR3 is 15 amino acids long. V lost 4 bases, J lost 5 bases, and 7 bases stayed unmatched. CDR3 amino acids: CASSPSPGLADEQYF. DNA for the CDR3: TGCGCCAGCAGCCCGTCACCGGGACTAGCGGACGAGCAGTACTTC.

The genes are TRBV7-9 and TRBJ2-7; possible D gene TRBD2, 5 bases. The CDR3 runs to 15 residues. The ends were cut back, 0 bases at V and 3 bases at J, with 12 bases in the middle. Germline lookup yields CDR1 SEHNR and CDR2 FQNEAQ (reference sequence). The CDR3: CASSLALSGVYEQYF. DNA for the CDR3: TGTGCCAGCAGCTTAGCGCTATCCGGGGTCTACGAGCAGTACTTC.

Points on this clone: Other nucleotide sequences from this sample produce the same CDR3. The rearrangement links TRBV5-4 to TRBJ2-5; D remains unclear. Trimming removed 0 bases at V and 3 bases at J, with 3 bases between. Germline-derived CDR1 and CDR2 are SGHNT and YYREEE (reference sequence). CDR3 length: 12 amino acids. In DNA form, the CDR3 reads TGTGCCAGCAGCTTGGGAGAAGAGACCCAGTACTTC. It yields the protein CASSLGEETQYF.

The chain combines TRBV30 with TRBJ2-3; D may be TRBD2 (6 bases). This CDR3 region has 13 residues. The germline V gene encodes CDR1 GTSNPN and CDR2 SVGIG (reference sequence). Between the trimmed V and J ends, which lost 1 base and 9 bases, there was a span of 14 bases. CDR3 loop: CAWSEPGLSTQYF. CDR3 nucleotides: TGTGCCTGGAGTGAACCAGGACTATCCACGCAGTATTTT.

The chain joins TRBV19 to TRBJ2-5; possibly TRBD1 for D (6 bases). The CDR3 has 14 residues. CDR1 and CDR2 (germline): LNHDA, SQIVND (reference sequence). V lost 4 bases to trimming and J lost 4 bases, with 13 bases between them. The DNA for the CDR3 is TGTGCCAGTAGTACACAGGGATGGGGAGAGACCCAGTACTTC. It specifies CASSTQGWGETQYF.

V gene TRBV18 combines with J gene TRBJ2-3; 9 bases match TRBD2. There are 15 residues in the CDR3. V shed 5 bases, J shed 4 bases, and the junction held 7 bases outside the gene matches. Germline V CDR1 and CDR2: KGHSH, LQKENI. CDR3 in amino acids: CASSFGGLAADTQYF. CDR3 nucleotide sequence: TGTGCCAGCTCATTTGGGGGACTAGCAGCAGATACGCAGTATTTT.

This rearrangement joins TRBV7-9 to TRBJ1-2, with D perhaps TRBD1 (6 bases). Deletions cut 5 bases from V and 8 bases from J, with 21 bases between. The germline CDR1 and CDR2 sequences are SEHNR and FQNEAQ (reference sequence). CDR3 length: 15 amino acids. The CDR3 loop is CASSLQGMPHTGYTF. CDR3 in DNA: TGTGCCAGCAGCCTACAGGGTATGCCGCATACCGGCTACACCTTC.